This T cell receptor (beta chain) was identified in a study of response to subunit inactivated influenza vaccine. Study outcomes and limitations: Authors proposed each seasonal influenza vaccination draws in few new T cells.

TCRdb passed the RT-PCR reads through MiXCR, listing each CDR3 protein once. The sample lists about 580,000 distinct CDR3 sequences, 14% occurring once. This clonotype was observed a handful of times. Its antigen is still unknown. Trimming removed 2 bases from V and 3 bases from J; junction bases left unmatched: 5. CDR1 LGHNA and CDR2 YSLEER come from the germline V gene. This CDR3 comprises 16 residues. This chain links TRBV4-3 with TRBJ2-2, with TRBD2 matching over 8 bases. The TCR originated in a man aged 50-60 years who received an inactivated influenza vaccine. The input for sequencing was PBMCs from blood, taken 11 to 12 days after vaccination. The CDR3 sequence: CASSQSTSGDTGELFF. The CDR3 DNA reads as TGCGCCAGCAGCCAATCAACTAGCGGAGACACCGGGGAGCTGTTTTTT.